This TCR beta chain is drawn from a study of shared clonotypes between healthy human individuals. Across the study: Plates per donor: three CD4 naive, three CD4 memory, two CD8 naive, one CD8 memory.

The data were produced by immunoSEQ multiplex PCR, yet TCRdb's version contains in-frame clones alone and is incomplete. The sample holds about 610,000 clones, 95% to 97% seen once. Positive CCR7 selection of CD45RO-negative cells yielded the naive CD8 cells, and terminally differentiated effector memory CD45RA+ cells were excluded. The source is a woman under 40 in good health. The sample consisted of naive CD8+ T cells sorted from blood.

The CDR3, as DNA: TGCGCCAGCAGCCAGGAAGCTAGACTAGTTTTAGCAGATACGCAGTATTTT. As protein: CASSQEARLVLADTQYF. The chain couples TRBV4-1 to TRBJ2-3, with D maybe TRBD2 (6 bases). V lost 3 bases to trimming and J lost 4 bases, with 20 bases between them. The CDR3 totals 17 residues. Germline V gene data show CDR1 as MGHRA and CDR2 as YSYEKL.